The clone carrying this TCR beta chain was seen more than once but under ten times. Its antigen is currently unknown. The DNA is left out, because the CDR3 cannot be placed on it with certainty; the CDR3 is given as TCRdb lists it. This specimen belongs to a study of cytomegalovirus exposure and HLA in healthy donors. Broader study findings: Cytomegalovirus-associated TCR beta chains were listed, numbering roughly 150. Excluded: some indistinguishable V segments such as TRBV6-2 and TRBV6-3.

The germline CDR1 and CDR2 sequences are SNHLY and FYNNEI. The CDR3 length equals 12 residues, ends included. Primers for the PCR totalled 60 Vbeta and 13 Jbeta. Libraries were prepared by immunoSEQ multiplex PCR; TCRdb keeps only in-frame clonotypes and omits some of them. The table includes 35,000 to 45,000 clones, roughly 51% detected once. Sequencing used PBMCs. V and J are TRBV2 and TRBJ2-5; TRBD2 is the table's D call, not checked against the DNA. This clonotype originated in a man between 60 and 75 years old in good health and CMV-seronegative. The CDR3 sequence: CARWGSGAPLYF.